This TCR beta chain originates from a study of T-cell memory formation after mild COVID-19. TCRdb independently ran MiXCR on the 5' RACE reads; one entry per CDR3 protein. The sample yields 250,000 to 350,000 distinct CDR3 sequences, roughly 21% seen once. In this sample, this clonotype turned up a few times. CDR3 size: 15 residues. V trimming: 8 bases; J trimming: 7 bases; junction bases outside the gene matches: 11. Input material: PBMCs or a T cell subset sorted from them (not recorded which). This TCR derives from a man younger than 35 who had mild COVID-19 (a few samples of this study predate the infection). Cell type and time point are not known. V usage is TRBV12-3 or TRBV12-4 and J usage is TRBJ1-6; 7 nucleotides agree with TRBD1. DNA of the CDR3: TGTGCCAGCGCGATGTCGGGACAGTCCAATTCACCCCTCCACTTT. Translating it yields CASAMSGQSNSPLHF.